This TCR beta chain was captured in a study of blood T cell repertoires in COVID-19. Across the study: Samples of COVID-19 (acute and convalescent) were obtained from the United States, Italy and Spain. In each case, the material was cDNA or gDNA derived from T cells, B-cell-depleted T cells, or PBMCs.

Germline CDR1 reads SNHLY; CDR2 reads FYNNEI. The V end lost 0 bases, the J end lost 7 bases, and 10 bases lay between the germline ends. There are 15 residues in the CDR3. Original processing notes: Reference gene primers were amplified, and this amplification served to estimate nucleated cell counts. Measured with immunoSEQ multiplex PCR; TCRdb has only the in-frame clones, and not every one. V and J calls plus clone size are reproduced from that table; the DNA served to infer D and trimming. The sample consists of approximately 240,000 clones, 80% to 90% of them appearing once. Participant reports of clinical history set cohort assignment.

Sequencing input: PBMCs or T cells enriched from blood (not recorded which). The receptor's source is a woman aged 18-35 years in a cohort exposed to, infected with or recovered from COVID-19 (not recorded which). The J gene is TRBJ1-6, the V gene TRBV2; unclear D gene. The CDR3 is CASSEALRSNSPLHF. DNA for the CDR3: TGTGCCAGCAGTGAAGCACTTCGATCCAATTCACCCCTCCACTTT.